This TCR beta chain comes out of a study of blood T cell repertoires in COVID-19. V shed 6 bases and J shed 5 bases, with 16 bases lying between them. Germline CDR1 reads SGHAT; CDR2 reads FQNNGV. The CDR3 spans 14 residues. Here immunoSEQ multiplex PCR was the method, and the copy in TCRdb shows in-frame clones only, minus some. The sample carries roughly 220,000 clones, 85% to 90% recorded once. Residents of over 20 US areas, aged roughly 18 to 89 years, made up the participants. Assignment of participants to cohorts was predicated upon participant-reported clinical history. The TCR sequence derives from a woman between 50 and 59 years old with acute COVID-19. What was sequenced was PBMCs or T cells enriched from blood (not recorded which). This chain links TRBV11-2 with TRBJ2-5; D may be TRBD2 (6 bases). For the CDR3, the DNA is TGTGCCAGCAGACCTAGCCTAGCGATGGAGACCCAGTACTTC. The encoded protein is CASRPSLAMETQYF.